These 2 T cell receptor beta chains were sequenced from one sample in a study of blood T cell repertoires in COVID-19. The repertoire was sequenced with immunoSEQ multiplex PCR; TCRdb's copy has only in-frame clones and lacks some. The sample has about 250,000 clones; approximately 83% are singletons. Specimen: peripheral blood. These receptors came from a man older than 75 with acute or convalescent COVID-19.

This chain joins TRBV7-8 and TRBJ1-5; 8 bases align to TRBD1. Germline V CDR1 and CDR2: SGHVS, FQNEAQ. This CDR3 region has 17 residues. The J segment lost 3 bases and the V segment lost 1 base, leaving 8 bases of the junction unmatched. CDR3 nucleotides: TGTGCCAGCAGCTTAGAGGGCACAGGGGGTAACAATCAGCCCCAGCATTTT. Translating it yields CASSLEGTGGNNQPQHF.

The rearrangement links TRBV6-5 to TRBJ2-7, with TRBD1 matching 7 bases. Trimming took 5 bases from V and 5 from J; bases not matched to a gene: 9. Germline CDR1 and CDR2: MNHEY and SVGAGI. The length of the CDR3 is 14 residues. The CDR3 here is CASSNGGRGNEQYF. In DNA form, the CDR3 reads TGTGCCAGCAGTAACGGAGGCAGGGGGAACGAGCAGTACTTC.